What follows describes a single T cell receptor beta chain. Its cognate antigen is unknown. The V gene's germline CDR1 is SGHAT and CDR2 FQNNGV. Trimming took off 4 bases at V and 5 bases at J, with 11 bases between the two ends. The CDR3 has 13 residues. These data originate in a study of shared clonotypes between healthy human individuals. Study results and limitations: Relative to clonotypes present in all four donors, those not shared had lower generation probabilities. What limited the represented genetic and exposure-history diversity was the small number of donors.

The data were produced by immunoSEQ multiplex PCR, yet TCRdb's version contains in-frame clones alone and is incomplete. The table has about 600,000 clones, around 97% seen once. The clonotype was recovered from a woman aged 30 to 39 in good health. This chain uses TRBV11-2 with TRBJ1-1; D call uncertain. The sample taken for sequencing was naive CD4+ T cells sorted from blood. Indicated subset: CD45RA+ positively selected. The CDR3 sequence is CASSSSLGTEAFF. The CDR3 DNA reads TGTGCCAGCAGCTCCTCCCTGGGGACTGAAGCTTTCTTT.